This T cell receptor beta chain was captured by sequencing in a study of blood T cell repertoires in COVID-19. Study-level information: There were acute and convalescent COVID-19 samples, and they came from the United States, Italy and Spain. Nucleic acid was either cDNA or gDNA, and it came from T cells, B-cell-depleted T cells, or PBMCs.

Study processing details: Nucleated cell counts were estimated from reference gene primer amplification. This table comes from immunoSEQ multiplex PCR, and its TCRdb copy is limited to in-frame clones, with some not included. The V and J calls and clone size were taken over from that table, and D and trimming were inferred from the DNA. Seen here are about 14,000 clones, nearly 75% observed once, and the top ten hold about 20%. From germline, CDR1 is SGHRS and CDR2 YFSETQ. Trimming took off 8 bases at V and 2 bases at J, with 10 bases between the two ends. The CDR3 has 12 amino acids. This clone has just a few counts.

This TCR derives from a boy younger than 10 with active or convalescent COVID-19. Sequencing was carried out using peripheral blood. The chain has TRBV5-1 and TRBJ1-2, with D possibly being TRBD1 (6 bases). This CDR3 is CASYGTNYGYTF. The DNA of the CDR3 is TGCGCCAGTTACGGGACAAACTATGGCTACACCTTC.